Each of the 20 T cell receptor beta chains below was sequenced from the same sample in a study of T cell changes during pregnancy in multiple sclerosis. Generated by immunoSEQ multiplex PCR, the TCRdb table keeps only in-frame clones and is missing some. Of some 30,000 clones in the sample, 75% to 95% are singletons; the top ten hold 3.5% to 4.5%. The material sequenced was CD8+ T cells from peripheral blood mononuclear cells, taken in the second trimester of pregnancy. The source is a female donor with multiple sclerosis, enrolled in a pregnancy study.

The CDR3 DNA reads TGTGCCAGCAGTGAAGACAGGGTCCTAGCCAAAAACATTCAGTACTTC. Translating gives CASSEDRVLAKNIQYF. The V call is TRBV28, the J call TRBJ2-4, with 7 bases identical to TRBD1. The CDR3 runs 16 residues. J was trimmed by 0 bases and V by 5 bases; bases with no gene match: 7. Germline V gene sequence: CDR1 MDHEN, CDR2 SYDVKM.

This clone was detected once. The chain is built from TRBV19 and TRBJ1-1; D remains ambiguous. CDR3 length: 15 residues. The V end was cut by 5 bases, the J end by 8 bases, with 21 bases between. Germline loops: CDR1 LNHDA, CDR2 SQIVND (reference sequence). This chain's CDR3 is CASSLGQSAFVEAFF. The CDR3 bases are TGTGCCAGTAGTCTAGGCCAAAGCGCCTTTGTAGAAGCTTTCTTT.

This chain uses TRBV13 with TRBJ2-5; TRBD1 agrees at 9 bases. Germline-derived CDR1 and CDR2 are PRHDT and FYEKMQ (reference sequence). With V trimmed by 4 bases and J by 6 bases, 15 bases remained unmatched. The CDR3 contains 17 residues. The CDR3 sequence is CASSSTEGTGSRKTQYF. The CDR3 DNA reads as TGTGCCAGCAGCTCGACCGAGGGGACAGGGAGTAGGAAGACCCAGTACTTC.

The rearrangement uses TRBV5-3 and TRBJ2-2, with D maybe TRBD1 (6 bases). TRBV5-3 is given ORF status, its function remaining uncertain. Trimming removed 5 bases at V and 4 bases at J, with 18 bases between. The CDR3 is 16 amino acids. CDR3 protein: CARREIQGKGTGELFF. The CDR3 DNA reads as TGTGCCAGAAGGGAGATACAGGGTAAGGGCACCGGGGAGCTGTTTTTT.

The chain links TRBV11-1 to TRBJ2-3; TRBD2 matches 8 bases. V trimming: 3 bases; J trimming: 3 bases; junction bases outside the gene matches: 8. Germline CDR1 and CDR2: SGHAT and FQDESV (reference sequence). The CDR3 sequence is 16 residues long. The CDR3 sequence is CASSFPRASGTDTQYF. Written as DNA, the CDR3 is TGTGCCAGCAGCTTCCCTCGGGCTAGCGGGACAGATACGCAGTATTTT.

There are a few counts of this clone. The chain couples TRBV5-6 to TRBJ2-7; 7 positions match TRBD2. V lost 0 bases, J lost 0 bases, and 6 bases stayed unmatched. CDR1 SGHDT and CDR2 YYEEEE come from the germline V gene. This CDR3 is built from 16 residues. CDR3: CASSLGWGGPSYEQYF. As DNA, the CDR3 is TGTGCCAGCAGCTTGGGGTGGGGGGGACCCTCCTACGAGCAGTACTTC.

CDR3 amino acids: CASSPLGLAGVFEQFF. The CDR3 DNA follows: TGTGCCAGCAGCCCTTTGGGTCTAGCGGGAGTGTTTGAGCAGTTCTTC. V gene TRBV5-4 combines with J gene TRBJ2-1; 10 nucleotides align to TRBD2. The CDR3 length is 16 residues. Trimming removed 4 bases from V and 9 bases from J; junction bases left unmatched: 13. Looked up from germline, CDR1 is SGHNT and CDR2 is YYREEE (reference sequence).

The chain recombines TRBV6-5 with TRBJ2-1, with unresolved D. Trimming pared 2 bases from V and 1 base from J, leaving 9 bases between. Germline-derived CDR1 and CDR2 are MNHEY and SVGAGI. This CDR3 is 15 amino acids long. The CDR3 region is CASSYGDPSYNEQFF. The DNA of the CDR3 is TGTGCCAGCAGTTACGGAGACCCGTCCTACAATGAGCAGTTCTTC.

The rearrangement uses TRBV6-5 and TRBJ2-7, with TRBD1 matching 7 bases. The germline gives CDR1 MNHEY, CDR2 SVGAGI. With V trimmed by 0 bases and J by 6 bases, 2 bases remained unmatched. The CDR3 covers 13 residues. The CDR3 DNA sequence: TGTGCCAGCAGTTACTCGACAGGGTCCGAGCAGTACTTC. Translation: CASSYSTGSEQYF.

This clone was found once. V is TRBV6-1 and J is TRBJ2-7; the D gene is possibly TRBD1 (6 bases). The germline V gene has CDR1 MNHNS and CDR2 SASEGT. Trimming removed 9 bases from V and 2 bases from J, with 14 bases in between. The CDR3 covers 13 residues. CDR3 nucleotides: TGTGCCAGTGAGGACAGTATAACCTACGAGCAGTACTTC. Translating gives CASEDSITYEQYF.

The table lists this clone with a count of one. The CDR3 nucleotides are TGTGCCAGCAGTGAACTCGGACAGGGGGGGATTACCGATGAGCAGTTCTTC. Protein: CASSELGQGGITDEQFF. V is TRBV25-1 and J is TRBJ2-1; 10 bases are shared with TRBD1. The CDR3 spans 17 residues. Trimming at V came to 2 bases and at J to 8 bases, leaving 12 bases not matched to a gene. Germline CDR1 reads MGHDK; CDR2 reads SYGVNS. Filled out from reference TRBV25-1 and TRBJ2-1, the complete variable domain reads EADIYQTPRYLVIGTGKKITLECSQTMGHDKMYWYQQDPGMELHLIHYSYGVNSTEKGDLSSESTVSRIRTEHFPLTLESARPSHTSQYLCASSELGQGGITDEQFFGPGTRLTVL.

The chain employs TRBV5-1 and TRBJ2-7; D might be TRBD1 (6 bases). Germline-derived CDR1 and CDR2 are SGHRS and YFSETQ. The CDR3 runs to 16 residues. Trimming removed 0 bases from V and 4 bases from J, with 17 bases in between. The CDR3 loop reads CASSLADRLEGYEQYF. The CDR3 DNA sequence: TGCGCCAGCAGCTTGGCCGACAGGCTAGAGGGGTACGAGCAGTACTTC.

This chain connects TRBV30 to TRBJ2-7; TRBD1 aligns across 8 bases. The V and J ends lost 0 bases and 4 bases, in that order; junction bases with no gene match: 5. Germline values: CDR1 GTSNPN, CDR2 SVGIG (reference sequence). The CDR3 is 14 amino acids. Here the CDR3 DNA reads TGTGCCTGGAGTGTCACAGGGGGTACTTACGAGCAGTACTTC. Amino acid sequence: CAWSVTGGTYEQYF.

This chain connects TRBV7-9 to TRBJ1-2; 7 bases agree with TRBD1. Germline values: CDR1 SEHNR, CDR2 FQNEAQ (reference sequence). The CDR3 runs 13 residues. V lost 2 bases to trimming and J lost 8 bases; unmatched junction nucleotides: 5. The DNA of the CDR3 is TGTGCCAGCAGCTTAAACAGGGGTTGGGGCTACACCTTC. This translates into CASSLNRGWGYTF.

V usage is TRBV6-5 and J usage is TRBJ2-1; D is unclear. This CDR3 comprises 13 residues. V lost 0 bases, J lost 4 bases, and 4 bases lay in between. Per the germline V gene, CDR1 is MNHEY and CDR2 is SVGAGI. The CDR3: CASSYSRYNEQFF. CDR3 coding DNA: TGTGCCAGCAGTTACTCGCGATACAATGAGCAGTTCTTC.

In its sample, this clone was seen a few times. J is TRBJ2-1 and V is TRBV11-2; D perhaps matches TRBD2 (5 bases). The CDR3 runs 13 residues. The V end lost 1 base, the J end lost 7 bases, and 8 bases lay between the germline ends. Germline CDR1 is SGHAT and CDR2 is FQNNGV. The CDR3 region is CASSLGSGNEQFF. DNA for the CDR3: TGTGCCAGCAGCTTAGGGTCGGGGAATGAGCAGTTCTTC.

The genes are TRBV19 and TRBJ2-6; D might be TRBD1 (5 bases). Trimming cost V 0 bases and J 2 bases, with 11 bases left between them. This CDR3 has 17 residues. Germline V lookup: CDR1 LNHDA, CDR2 SQIVND (reference sequence). The CDR3 DNA reads TGTGCCAGTAGTATAGATATCCCAGGGACTGGGGCCAACGTCCTGACTTTC. Its protein product is CASSIDIPGTGANVLTF.

The CDR3 coding sequence is TGTGCCAGCAGCCCAACAGGGGATACTGGGGCCAACGTCCTGACTTTC. Encoded protein: CASSPTGDTGANVLTF. V gene TRBV6-4 combines with J gene TRBJ2-6, with 7 bases fitting TRBD1. After removal of 6 bases from V and 2 bases from J, the junction contained 7 bases not matched to a gene. The CDR3 has 16 residues. CDR1 and CDR2 (germline): MRHNA, SNTAGT.

The chain joins TRBV27 to TRBJ2-7; a possible D gene is TRBD2 (6 bases). V was trimmed by 7 bases and J by 6 bases, leaving 19 bases between them. CDR1 MNHEY and CDR2 SMNVEV come from the germline V gene (reference sequence). CDR3 size: 14 residues. CDR3 in DNA: TGTGCCAGCACTGAAGGGCGGGGCTGGGGCGAGCAGTACTTC. Residues: CASTEGRGWGEQYF.

V and J are TRBV30 and TRBJ2-2; 7 bases match TRBD2. Germline V gives CDR1 GTSNPN, CDR2 SVGIG (reference sequence). The trim removed 8 bases at V and 7 bases at J, leaving 13 bases unmatched. This CDR3 spans 14 amino acids. CDR3 sequence (DNA): TGTGCCCCTTGGGGGAGGGGACCGATCGGGGAGCTGTTTTTT. It encodes CAPWGRGPIGELFF.